The T cell receptor (beta chain) described here comes from a study of T cell clonality in common variable immunodeficiency. Findings and limits, study-wide: CVID subjects shared fewer TCRbeta clones than healthy controls did. Links between repertoire features and CVID complications were heterogeneity-limited. Fewer deletions and N-nucleotide insertions were reportedly seen in common variable immunodeficiency TCR beta sequences.

Most patients and controls had Caucasian heritage. TCRdb keeps only in-frame clones here, not all; method: immunoSEQ multiplex PCR. This repertoire lists under 30,000 clones without singletons; about 13% sits in the top ten. This clone has a handful of counts. The antigen is undetermined. The observed sequence ends 3 residues before the CDR3 terminus, with the missing tail filled in from the germline J gene. With 2 bases removed from V and 5 bases from J, the gap between germline ends came to 10 bases. Germline lookup yields CDR1 SGHNT and CDR2 YENEEA. The CDR3 length is 14 residues. What was sequenced was peripheral blood mononuclear cells. This clonotype was obtained from a person aged 18 to 69 in good health. This chain connects TRBV11-3 to TRBJ2-1, with unresolved D. This CDR3 is CASSLSRTNNEQFF. The CDR3 DNA, read in part, is TGTGCCAGCAGCTTATCTCGTACTAACAATGAG.